One T cell receptor beta chain is described in this entry. The data derive from a study of immune evolution from preneoplasia to lung adenocarcinoma. The table came from immunoSEQ multiplex PCR; TCRdb's copy has only in-frame clones and leaves some out. The sample shows 7,500 to 10,000 clones, more than 70% of them seen only once. Looked up from germline, CDR1 is MGHRA and CDR2 is YSYEKL. CDR3 size: 19 residues. Unmatched junction bases numbered 13, after V lost 4 bases and J lost 0 bases. Between the mid-2010s and the late 2010s, patients underwent resection in Japan or China. Sequencing used FFPE lung adenocarcinoma in situ tissue. V gene TRBV4-1 combines with J gene TRBJ2-2, with 8 positions matching TRBD1. The TCR sequence derives from an older person with lung adenocarcinoma. This CDR3 is CASSLLPGQGIANTGELFF. The CDR3 bases are TGCGCCAGCAGCCTCCTCCCCGGACAGGGAATCGCGAACACCGGGGAGCTGTTTTTT.